This is a list of T cell receptor beta chains from one sample in a study of blood T cell repertoires in COVID-19. Repertoires were generated with immunoSEQ multiplex PCR, while TCRdb's copy carries only in-frame clones and drops some. The table records fewer than 150,000 clones, approximately 88% of them present only once. Source material: peripheral blood. The receptors stem from a human donor in a cohort sampled during active COVID-19. Each CDR3 is given with its conserved first and last residue. Fields, in order: J gene, CDR3 length, D gene, V gene, clone size, CDR3 protein, CDR3 DNA. A D gene is named only where the DNA matches it firmly. Clone sizes are given selectively: once, few, many, or a class where the clone is expanded.

>TRBJ2-3|17|TRBD1|TRBV27|.
CASSFKGQGVSTDTQYF
TGTGCCAGCAGTTTCAAAGGACAGGGAGTTAGCACAGATACGCAGTATTTT
>TRBJ2-3|15|.|TRBV14|.
CASSQVSVGADTQYF
TGTGCCAGCAGCCAAGTGAGTGTGGGAGCAGATACGCAGTATTTT
>TRBJ1-6|16|.|TRBV2|.
CASWTGQGGASSPLHF
TGTGCCAGCTGGACCGGGCAGGGAGGTGCGAGTTCACCCCTCCACTTT
>TRBJ1-1|14|.|TRBV5-6|.
CASSLDRLNTEAFF
TGTGCCAGCAGCTTGGACAGGTTGAACACTGAAGCTTTCTTT
>TRBJ2-3|14|.|TRBV29-1|.
CSALTGVLTDTQYF
TGCAGCGCTCTAACAGGCGTATTGACAGATACGCAGTATTTT
>TRBJ1-6|15|.|TRBV27|.
CASNPGVTINSPLHF
TGTGCCAGCAACCCCGGAGTTACGATTAATTCACCCCTCCACTTT
>TRBJ2-3|13|.|TRBV5-4|.
CASSLGHTDTQYF
TGTGCCAGCAGCTTGGGGCACACAGATACGCAGTATTTT
>TRBJ2-2|16|.|TRBV6-5|once
CASSYSSYSNTGELFF
TGTGCCAGCAGTTACTCGTCGTACAGTAACACCGGGGAGCTGTTTTTT
>TRBJ1-5|14|.|TRBV19|.
CASAARSSNQPQHF
TGTGCCAGTGCCGCGCGGAGTAGCAATCAGCCCCAGCATTTT
>TRBJ2-1|19|TRBD2|TRBV18|.
CASSEQGLAGGSSYNEQFF
TGTGCCAGCTCCGAGCAGGGACTAGCGGGGGGGAGCTCCTACAATGAGCAGTTCTTC
>TRBJ2-5|13|.|TRBV3-1/TRBV3-2|.
CASSQDWAETQYF
TGTGCCAGCAGCCAAGATTGGGCGGAGACCCAGTACTTC
>TRBJ1-4|16|TRBD1|TRBV11-2|few
CASSSPPGQTNEKLFF
TGTGCCAGCAGTTCTCCTCCGGGACAGACTAATGAAAAACTGTTTTTT
>TRBJ1-2|13|.|TRBV7-8|.
CASSPRTVYGYTF
TGTGCCAGCAGCCCCAGGACAGTCTATGGCTACACCTTC
>TRBJ2-1|15|TRBD2|TRBV19|.
CASSRRGDSYNEQFF
TGTGCCAGTAGTCGCCGGGGGGACTCCTACAATGAGCAGTTCTTC
>TRBJ2-5|15|.|TRBV10-3|.
CAISEGRGGQETQYF
TGTGCCATCAGTGAAGGGCGGGGCGGCCAAGAGACCCAGTACTTC
>TRBJ1-5|17|TRBD1|TRBV5-6|.
CASSLGTGMVGNQPQHF
TGTGCCAGCAGCTTGGGGACAGGGATGGTGGGCAATCAGCCCCAGCATTTT
>TRBJ1-2|17|TRBD1|TRBV9|.
CASSVVAGGAKDYGYTF
TGTGCCAGCAGCGTAGTGGCAGGGGGCGCGAAGGACTATGGCTACACCTTC
>TRBJ2-1|17|TRBD1|TRBV11-3|.
CASSLGDGTGRSNEQFF
TGTGCCAGCAGCTTAGGCGACGGGACAGGGAGGAGCAATGAGCAGTTCTTC
>TRBJ2-2|17|.|TRBV6-2/TRBV6-3|few
CASSYGRGTVSAGELFF
TGTGCCAGCAGTTACGGCCGGGGGACAGTAAGCGCCGGGGAGCTGTTTTTT
>TRBJ2-2|10|.|TRBV29-1|.
CSVLTGELFF
TGCAGCGTTTTAACCGGGGAGCTGTTTTTT
>TRBJ2-7|16|TRBD2|TRBV7-2|.
CASSPSLAGASYEQYF
TGTGCCAGCAGCCCCTCACTAGCGGGGGCCTCCTACGAGCAGTACTTC
>TRBJ2-5|11|.|TRBV30|.
CAWSSPVAQYF
TGTGCCTGGAGTTCTCCAGTGGCCCAGTACTTC
>TRBJ2-6|19|.|TRBV5-4|.
CASSLGGRKVFSGANVLTF
TGTGCCAGCAGCTTAGGAGGACGCAAGGTCTTCTCTGGGGCCAACGTCCTGACTTTC
>TRBJ1-3|16|TRBD1|TRBV19|.
CASSRRTGSTGNTIYF
TGTGCCAGTAGTAGAAGGACAGGTTCAACTGGAAACACCATATATTTT
>TRBJ1-2|13|.|TRBV6-5|.
CASRTGVNYGYTF
TGTGCCAGCAGGACAGGAGTTAACTATGGCTACACCTTC
>TRBJ2-1|14|TRBD1|TRBV12-5|.
CASGRRTGQNEQFF
TGTGCTAGTGGTCGGAGGACAGGTCAGAATGAGCAGTTCTTC
>TRBJ2-1|16|.|TRBV11-1|.
CASSGFLRTALNEQFF
TGTGCCAGCAGCGGCTTCCTTCGGACAGCTTTGAATGAGCAGTTCTTC
>TRBJ2-3|17|TRBD2|TRBV3-1/TRBV3-2|.
CASSQPGLAGASDTQYF
TGTGCCAGCAGCCAACCGGGACTAGCGGGGGCCTCAGATACGCAGTATTTT
>TRBJ1-1|12|.|TRBV5-1|.
CASSLEQSEAFF
TGCGCCAGCAGCTTGGAACAGAGTGAAGCTTTCTTT
>TRBJ2-7|16|TRBD2|TRBV5-6|.
CASSLPGGGSVREQYF
TGTGCCAGCAGCCTCCCTGGCGGGGGGAGCGTTAGGGAGCAGTACTTC
>TRBJ2-6|17|TRBD2|TRBV19|.
CATRRTSARSGANVLTF
TGTGCCACCAGGCGGACTAGCGCAAGATCTGGGGCCAACGTCCTGACTTTC
>TRBJ1-3|16|TRBD1|TRBV7-7|.
CASSAGQGVSGNTIYF
TGTGCCAGCAGCGCCGGACAGGGGGTTTCTGGAAACACCATATATTTT
>TRBJ2-5|16|TRBD2|TRBV14|.
CASSLIAGGFQETQYF
TGTGCCAGCAGCCTCATAGCGGGGGGTTTCCAAGAGACCCAGTACTTC
>TRBJ2-7|14|.|TRBV5-4|.
CASSSPEEGYEQYF
TGTGCCAGCAGCTCCCCGGAAGAGGGCTACGAGCAGTACTTC
>TRBJ2-7|13|.|TRBV6-6|.
CASSYSGSYEQYF
TGTGCCAGCAGTTACTCTGGCAGCTACGAGCAGTACTTC
>TRBJ2-1|16|TRBD2|TRBV3-1/TRBV3-2|.
CASSQPTSGVINEQFF
TGTGCCAGCAGCCAACCCACTAGCGGGGTTATCAATGAGCAGTTCTTC
>TRBJ2-7|13|.|TRBV6-2/TRBV6-3|.
CASSQTDRYEQYF
TGTGCCAGCAGCCAAACCGACAGGTACGAGCAGTACTTC
>TRBJ1-2|14|TRBD1|TRBV6-6|few
CASSYRDSQGGYTF
TGTGCCAGCAGTTACAGGGACAGTCAGGGTGGCTACACCTTC
>TRBJ1-6|13|.|TRBV3-1/TRBV3-2|.
CASSPQWVSPLHF
TGTGCCAGCAGCCCACAGTGGGTCTCACCCCTCCACTTT
>TRBJ2-2|17|TRBD1|TRBV7-8|.
CASSLGWQGAGTGELFF
TGTGCCAGCAGCTTAGGGTGGCAGGGGGCTGGCACCGGGGAGCTGTTTTTT
>TRBJ2-7|14|.|TRBV5-1|.
CASSLAQGPYEQYF
TGCGCCAGCAGCTTGGCGCAGGGCCCCTACGAGCAGTACTTC
>TRBJ2-1|15|.|TRBV5-4|.
CASSLRAHSYNEQFF
TGTGCCAGCAGCTTAAGAGCGCACTCCTACAATGAGCAGTTCTTC
>TRBJ2-7|13|.|TRBV2|.
CASSGGNSYEQYF
TGTGCCAGCAGCGGGGGAAATTCCTACGAGCAGTACTTC
>TRBJ2-5|15|TRBD2|TRBV5-4|.
CASRIKTSGVETQYF
TGTGCCAGCAGGATTAAGACTAGCGGGGTTGAGACCCAGTACTTC
>TRBJ2-7|16|.|TRBV27|.
CASSPGTFEGLYEQYF
TGTGCCAGCAGTCCCGGGACTTTCGAGGGCCTCTACGAGCAGTACTTC
>TRBJ1-4|14|TRBD1|TRBV2|once
CASNFDRGGEKLFF
TGTGCCAGCAATTTCGACAGGGGAGGGGAAAAACTGTTTTTT
>TRBJ2-7|12|.|TRBV30|few
CAWRGDSYEQYF
TGTGCCTGGAGAGGGGACTCTTACGAGCAGTACTTC
>TRBJ2-3|14|.|TRBV5-1|.
CASSLVGLTDTQYF
TGCGCCAGCAGCTTGGTGGGGCTCACAGATACGCAGTATTTT